This TCR beta chain was captured in a study of T-cell memory formation after mild COVID-19. The study, taken as a whole, reports: Second-wave clones reaching peak frequency on day 37 lacked confirmed SARS-CoV-2 specificity. Cross-reactive memory appears to have joined, as suggested by some responding clones showing up in pre-infection memory. Among CD4+ contracting clones, most were CM and EM, and CD8+ ones EMRA.

It was 5'RACE with constant-segment primers that produced the TCR alpha and TCR beta cDNA libraries, which carried sample barcodes and UMIs. Each CDR3 protein is one row after TCRdb ran MiXCR on the 5' RACE reads. The sample includes fewer than 650,000 distinct CDR3 sequences, 15% to 20% of them seen just once. This clonotype showed up just a few times. Its matching antigen is unknown. The CDR3 totals 16 residues. Germline values: CDR1 SEHNR, CDR2 FQNEAQ (reference sequence). Unmatched junction bases numbered 7, after V lost 4 bases and J lost 5 bases. The specimen was PBMCs or a T cell subset sorted from them (not recorded which). The receptor comes from an adult woman who had mild COVID-19 (a few samples of this study predate the infection). Cell type and time point are not known. The chain has TRBV7-9 and TRBJ2-3, with 12 bases that match TRBD2. CDR3 DNA sequence: TGTGCCAGCAGCTCCGAGAGGACTAGCGGGAAAGATACGCAGTATTTT. It codes for CASSSERTSGKDTQYF. Using reference TRBV7-9 and TRBJ2-3 for the parts outside the CDR3, the full variable domain is DTGVSQNPRHKITKRGQNVTFRCDPISEHNRLYWYRQTLGQGPEFLTYFQNEAQLEKSRLLSDRFSAERPKGSFSTLEIQRTEQGDSAMYLCASSSERTSGKDTQYFGPGTRLTVL.